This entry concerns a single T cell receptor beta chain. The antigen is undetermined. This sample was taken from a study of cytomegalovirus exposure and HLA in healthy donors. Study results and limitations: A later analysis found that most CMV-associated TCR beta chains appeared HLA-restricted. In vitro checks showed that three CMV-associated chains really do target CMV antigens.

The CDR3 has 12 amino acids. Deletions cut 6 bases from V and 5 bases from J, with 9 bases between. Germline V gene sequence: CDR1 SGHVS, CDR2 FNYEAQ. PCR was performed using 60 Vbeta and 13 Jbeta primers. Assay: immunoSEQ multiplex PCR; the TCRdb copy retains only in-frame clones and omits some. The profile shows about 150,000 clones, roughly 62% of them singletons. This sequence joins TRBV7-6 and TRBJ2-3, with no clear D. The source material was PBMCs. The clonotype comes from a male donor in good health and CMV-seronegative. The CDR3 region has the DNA TGTGCCAGCAGTTCTCGGGTAGATACGCAGTATTTT. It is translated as CASSSRVDTQYF.